This T cell receptor (beta chain) is from a study of T cell changes during pregnancy in multiple sclerosis. The assay was immunoSEQ multiplex PCR, and TCRdb's table has in-frame clones only and misses some. The sample has some 60,000 clones; about 94% are singletons. The origin of this receptor is a female donor with multiple sclerosis, enrolled in a pregnancy study. Sequences were derived from CD4+ T cells from peripheral blood mononuclear cells, sampled before pregnancy.

The CDR3 region has the DNA TGTGCCAGCAGTTCCTCCGGGACAGGGATCAACTACGAGCAGTACTTC. Translated, it gives CASSSSGTGINYEQYF. The chain has TRBV28 and TRBJ2-7, with TRBD1 matching over 9 bases. Germline V lookup: CDR1 MDHEN, CDR2 SYDVKM. The CDR3 extends over 16 amino acids. J was trimmed by 3 bases and V by 4 bases; bases with no gene match: 10.